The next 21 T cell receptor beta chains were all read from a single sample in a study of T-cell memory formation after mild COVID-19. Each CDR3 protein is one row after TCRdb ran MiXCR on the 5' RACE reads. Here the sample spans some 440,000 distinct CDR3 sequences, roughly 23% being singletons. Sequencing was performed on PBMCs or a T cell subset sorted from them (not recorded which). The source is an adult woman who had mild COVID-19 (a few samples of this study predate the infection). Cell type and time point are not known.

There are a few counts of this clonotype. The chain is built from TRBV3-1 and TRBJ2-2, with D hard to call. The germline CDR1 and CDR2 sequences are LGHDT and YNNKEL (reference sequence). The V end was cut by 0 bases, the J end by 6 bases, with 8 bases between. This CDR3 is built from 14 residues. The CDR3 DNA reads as TGTGCCAGCAGCCAAGAACCCGGGTCCGGGGAGCTGTTTTTT. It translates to CASSQEPGSGELFF.

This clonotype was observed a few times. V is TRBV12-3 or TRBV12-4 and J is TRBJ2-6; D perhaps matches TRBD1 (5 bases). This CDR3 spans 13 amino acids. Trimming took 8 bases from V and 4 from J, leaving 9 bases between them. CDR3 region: CASHRRGANVLTF. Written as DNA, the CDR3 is TGTGCCAGCCACAGGAGAGGGGCCAACGTCCTGACTTTC.

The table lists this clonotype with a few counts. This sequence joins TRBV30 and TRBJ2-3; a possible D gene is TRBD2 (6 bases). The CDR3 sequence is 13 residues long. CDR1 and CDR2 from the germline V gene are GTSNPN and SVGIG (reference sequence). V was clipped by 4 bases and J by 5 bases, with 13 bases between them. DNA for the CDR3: TGTGCCTGGACCCGAGGGGAGGTAGATACGCAGTATTTT. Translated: CAWTRGEVDTQYF.

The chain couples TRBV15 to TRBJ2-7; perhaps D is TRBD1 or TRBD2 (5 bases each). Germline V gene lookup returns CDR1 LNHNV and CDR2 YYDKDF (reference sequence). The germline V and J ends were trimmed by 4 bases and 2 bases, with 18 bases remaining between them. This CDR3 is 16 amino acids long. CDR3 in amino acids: CATSIQTGAVPYEQYF. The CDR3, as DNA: TGTGCCACCAGCATCCAAACCGGGGCTGTCCCCTACGAGCAGTACTTC.

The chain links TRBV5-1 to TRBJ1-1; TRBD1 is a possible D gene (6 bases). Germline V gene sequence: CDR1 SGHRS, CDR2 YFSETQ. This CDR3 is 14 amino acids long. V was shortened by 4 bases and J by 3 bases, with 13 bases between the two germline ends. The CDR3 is CASSLGTSDTEAFF. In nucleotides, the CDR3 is TGCGCCAGCAGCCTAGGGACATCTGACACTGAAGCTTTCTTT.

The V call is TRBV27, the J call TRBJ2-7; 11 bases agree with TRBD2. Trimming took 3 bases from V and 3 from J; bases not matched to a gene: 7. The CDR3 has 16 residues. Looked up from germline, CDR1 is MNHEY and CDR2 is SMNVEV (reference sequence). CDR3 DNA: TGTGCCAGCAGTTTTCTGATAGCGGGGGGGCTCTACGAGCAGTACTTC. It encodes CASSFLIAGGLYEQYF.

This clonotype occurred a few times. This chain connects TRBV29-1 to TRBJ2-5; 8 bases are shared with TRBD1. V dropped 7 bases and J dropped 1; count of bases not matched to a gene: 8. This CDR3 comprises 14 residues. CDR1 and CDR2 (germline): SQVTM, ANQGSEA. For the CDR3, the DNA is TGCAGCGCCACAAGACAGGGGCCCCAAGAGACCCAGTACTTC. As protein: CSATRQGPQETQYF.

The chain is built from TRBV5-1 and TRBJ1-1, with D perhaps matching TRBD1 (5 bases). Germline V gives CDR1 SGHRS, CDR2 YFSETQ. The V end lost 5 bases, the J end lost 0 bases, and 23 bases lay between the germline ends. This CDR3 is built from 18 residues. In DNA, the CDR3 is TGCGCCAGCAGTCGCCAAGGGACGGATTCCCCTTTGAACACTGAAGCTTTCTTT. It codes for CASSRQGTDSPLNTEAFF.

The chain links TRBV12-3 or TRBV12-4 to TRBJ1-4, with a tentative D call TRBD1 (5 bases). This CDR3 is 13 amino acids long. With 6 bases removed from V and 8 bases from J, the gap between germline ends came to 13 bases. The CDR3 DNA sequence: TGTGCCAGCAGCGGGGGAGTCTGGGAAAAACTGTTTTTT. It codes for CASSGGVWEKLFF.

The CDR3 coding sequence is TGTGCCAGCAGCGTCCGGGACAGAAACAATCAGCCCCAGCATTTT. Translation gives CASSVRDRNNQPQHF. The genes are TRBV7-8 and TRBJ1-5, with 7 bases aligning to TRBD1. V lost 5 bases and J lost 3; bases outside the gene matches: 7. The V gene's germline CDR1 is SGHVS and CDR2 FQNEAQ. This CDR3 contains 15 residues.

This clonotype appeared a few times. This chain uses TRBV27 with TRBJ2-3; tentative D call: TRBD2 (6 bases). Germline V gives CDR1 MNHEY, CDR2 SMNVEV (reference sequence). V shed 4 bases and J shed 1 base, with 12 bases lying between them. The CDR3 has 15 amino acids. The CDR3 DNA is TGTGCCAGCAGTTCTCCGTGGGAGGGCACAGATACGCAGTATTTT. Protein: CASSSPWEGTDTQYF.

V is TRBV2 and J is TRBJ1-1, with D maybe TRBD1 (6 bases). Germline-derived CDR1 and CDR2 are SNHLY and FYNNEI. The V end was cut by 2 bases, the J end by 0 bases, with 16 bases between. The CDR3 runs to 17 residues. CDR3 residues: CASSEYIGTPMNTEAFF. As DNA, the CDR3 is TGTGCCAGCAGTGAATATATCGGGACACCTATGAACACTGAAGCTTTCTTT.

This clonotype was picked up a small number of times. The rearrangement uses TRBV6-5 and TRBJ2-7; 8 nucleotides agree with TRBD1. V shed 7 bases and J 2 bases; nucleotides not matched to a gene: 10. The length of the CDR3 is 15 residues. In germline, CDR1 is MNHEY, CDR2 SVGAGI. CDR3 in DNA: TGTGCCAGCACTAGCGCGGGGACAGGTGCCTACGAGCAGTACTTC. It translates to CASTSAGTGAYEQYF.

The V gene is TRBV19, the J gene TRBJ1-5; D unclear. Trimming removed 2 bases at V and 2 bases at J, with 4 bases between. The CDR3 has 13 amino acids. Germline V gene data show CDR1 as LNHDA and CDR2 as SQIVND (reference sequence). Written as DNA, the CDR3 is TGTGCCAGTAGTATACAGCGCAATCAGCCCCAGCATTTT. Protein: CASSIQRNQPQHF.

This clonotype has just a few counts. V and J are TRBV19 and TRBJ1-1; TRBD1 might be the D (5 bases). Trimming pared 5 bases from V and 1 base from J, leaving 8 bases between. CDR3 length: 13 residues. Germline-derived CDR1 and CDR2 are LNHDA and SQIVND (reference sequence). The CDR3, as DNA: TGTGCCAGTAGTGTTACAGGGAACACTGAAGCTTTCTTT. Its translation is CASSVTGNTEAFF.

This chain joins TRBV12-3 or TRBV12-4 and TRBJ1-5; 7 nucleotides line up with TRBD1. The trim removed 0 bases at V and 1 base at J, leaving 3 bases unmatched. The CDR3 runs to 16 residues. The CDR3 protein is CASSLAGQVSNQPQHF. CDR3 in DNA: TGTGCCAGCAGTTTAGCAGGACAGGTGAGCAATCAGCCCCAGCATTTT.

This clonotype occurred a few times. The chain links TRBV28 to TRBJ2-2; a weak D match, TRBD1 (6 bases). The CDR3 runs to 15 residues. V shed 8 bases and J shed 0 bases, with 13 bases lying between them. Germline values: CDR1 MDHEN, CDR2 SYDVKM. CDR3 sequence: CASGPGTPNTGELFF. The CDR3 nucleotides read TGTGCCAGCGGACCCGGGACACCGAACACCGGGGAGCTGTTTTTT.

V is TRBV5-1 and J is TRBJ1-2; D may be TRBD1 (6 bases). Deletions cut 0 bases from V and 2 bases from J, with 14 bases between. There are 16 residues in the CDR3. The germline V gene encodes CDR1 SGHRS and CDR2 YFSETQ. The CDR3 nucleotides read TGCGCCAGCAGCTTGGGGACAGCCGGCAAAAACTATGGCTACACCTTC. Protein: CASSLGTAGKNYGYTF. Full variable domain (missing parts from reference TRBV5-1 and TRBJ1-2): KAGVTQTPRYLIKTRGQQVTLSCSPISGHRSVSWYQQTPGQGLQFLFEYFSETQRNKGNFPGRFSGRQFSNSRSEMNVSTLELGDSALYLCASSLGTAGKNYGYTFGSGTRLTVV.

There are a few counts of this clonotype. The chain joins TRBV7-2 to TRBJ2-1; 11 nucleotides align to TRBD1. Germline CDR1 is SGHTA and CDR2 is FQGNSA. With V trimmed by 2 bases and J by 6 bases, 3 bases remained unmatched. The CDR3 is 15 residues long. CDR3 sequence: CASSLWGTGGNEQFF. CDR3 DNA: TGTGCCAGCAGCTTATGGGGGACAGGGGGCAATGAGCAGTTCTTC.

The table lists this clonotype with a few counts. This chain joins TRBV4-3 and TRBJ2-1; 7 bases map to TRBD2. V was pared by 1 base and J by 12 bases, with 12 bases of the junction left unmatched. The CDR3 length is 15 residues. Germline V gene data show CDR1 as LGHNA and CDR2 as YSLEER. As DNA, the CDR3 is TGCGCCAGCAGCCAAGGGGCAAGCGGGGTCAAGGTGCAGTTCTTC. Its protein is CASSQGASGVKVQFF.

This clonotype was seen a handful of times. CDR3 sequence (DNA): TGTGCCAGCAGTTTACTCTTTGTTGATCGGGAGCTGTTTTTT. This translates into CASSLLFVDRELFF. The rearrangement joins TRBV12-3 or TRBV12-4 to TRBJ2-2; D is ambiguous. This CDR3 has 14 residues. The V end lost 2 bases, the J end lost 9 bases, and 13 bases lay between the germline ends.